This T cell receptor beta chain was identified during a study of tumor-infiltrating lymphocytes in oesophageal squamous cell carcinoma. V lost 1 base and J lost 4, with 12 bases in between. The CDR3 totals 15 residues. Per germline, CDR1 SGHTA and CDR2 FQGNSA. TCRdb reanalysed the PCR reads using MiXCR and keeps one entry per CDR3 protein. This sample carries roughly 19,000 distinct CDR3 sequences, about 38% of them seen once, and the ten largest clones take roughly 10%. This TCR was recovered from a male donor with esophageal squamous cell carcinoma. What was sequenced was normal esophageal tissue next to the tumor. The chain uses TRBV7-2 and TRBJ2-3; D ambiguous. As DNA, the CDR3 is TGTGCCAGCAGCTTAGAGGTCGAGCAGCCAGATACGCAGTATTTT. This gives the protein CASSLEVEQPDTQYF.